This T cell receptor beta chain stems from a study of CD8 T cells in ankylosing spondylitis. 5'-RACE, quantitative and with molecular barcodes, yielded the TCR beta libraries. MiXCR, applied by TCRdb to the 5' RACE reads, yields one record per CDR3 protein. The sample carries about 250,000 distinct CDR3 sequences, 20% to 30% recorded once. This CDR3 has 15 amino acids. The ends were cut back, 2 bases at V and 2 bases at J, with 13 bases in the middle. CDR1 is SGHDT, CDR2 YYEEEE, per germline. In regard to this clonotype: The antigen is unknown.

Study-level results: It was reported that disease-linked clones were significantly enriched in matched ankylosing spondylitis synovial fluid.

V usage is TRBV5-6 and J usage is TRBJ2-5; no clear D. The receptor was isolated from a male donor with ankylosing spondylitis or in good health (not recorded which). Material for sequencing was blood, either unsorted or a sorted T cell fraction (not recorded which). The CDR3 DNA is TGTGCCAGCAGCTTTGGCAGGAGAGAACAAGAGACCCAGTACTTC. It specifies CASSFGRREQETQYF.